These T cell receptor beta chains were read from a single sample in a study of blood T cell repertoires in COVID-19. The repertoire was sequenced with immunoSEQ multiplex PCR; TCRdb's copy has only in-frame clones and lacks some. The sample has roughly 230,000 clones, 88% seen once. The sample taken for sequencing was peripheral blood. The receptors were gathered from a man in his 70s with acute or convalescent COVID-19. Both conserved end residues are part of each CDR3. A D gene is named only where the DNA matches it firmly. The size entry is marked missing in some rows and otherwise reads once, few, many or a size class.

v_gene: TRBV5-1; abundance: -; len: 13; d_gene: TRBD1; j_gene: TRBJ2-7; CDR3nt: TGCGCCAGCAGCTTGGAAAACAGGGGAGAGCAGTACTTC; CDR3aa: CASSLENRGEQYF
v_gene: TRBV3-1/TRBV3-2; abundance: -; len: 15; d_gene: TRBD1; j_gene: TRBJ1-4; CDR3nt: TGTGCCAGCAGCTTACAGGACAGGGGAGGCGAAAAACTGTTTTTT; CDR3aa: CASSLQDRGGEKLFF
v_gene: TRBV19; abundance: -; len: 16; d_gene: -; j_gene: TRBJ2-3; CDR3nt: TGTGCCAGTAGCTCCAGGTTTTCCTCCACCACAGATACGCAGTATTTT; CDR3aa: CASSSRFSSTTDTQYF
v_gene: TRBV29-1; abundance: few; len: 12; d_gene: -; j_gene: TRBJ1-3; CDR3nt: TGCAGCGTTGTCTCCTCTGGAAACACCATATATTTT; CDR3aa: CSVVSSGNTIYF
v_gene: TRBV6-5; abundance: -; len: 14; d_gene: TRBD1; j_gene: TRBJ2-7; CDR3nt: TGTGCCAGCAGTTACGGGACAGAGACCTACGAGCAGTACTTC; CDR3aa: CASSYGTETYEQYF
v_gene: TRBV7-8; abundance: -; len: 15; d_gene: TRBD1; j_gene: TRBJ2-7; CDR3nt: TGTGCCAGCAGCTTCCTCCGGGACAGGGGGAACGAGCAGTACTTC; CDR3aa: CASSFLRDRGNEQYF
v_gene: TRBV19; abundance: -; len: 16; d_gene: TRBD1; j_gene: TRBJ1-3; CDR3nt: TGTGCCAGTACCGACTCCGGGACAGTGGCGGGAAACACCATATATTTT; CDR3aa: CASTDSGTVAGNTIYF
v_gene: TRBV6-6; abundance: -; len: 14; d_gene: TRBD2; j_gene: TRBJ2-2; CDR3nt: TGTGCCAGCAGTCTAGCGGGAGGCACCGGGGAGCTGTTTTTT; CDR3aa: CASSLAGGTGELFF
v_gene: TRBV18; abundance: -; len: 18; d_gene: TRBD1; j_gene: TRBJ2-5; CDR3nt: TGTGCCAGCTCACCCTATCCACCGGGACAGGGGACGTCGGAGACCCAGTACTTC; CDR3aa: CASSPYPPGQGTSETQYF
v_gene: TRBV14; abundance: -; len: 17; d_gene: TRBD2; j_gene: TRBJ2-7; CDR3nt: TGTGCCAGCAGCCACCTAGGAATGGGACTAGCGGGATCGGAGCAGTACTTC; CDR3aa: CASSHLGMGLAGSEQYF
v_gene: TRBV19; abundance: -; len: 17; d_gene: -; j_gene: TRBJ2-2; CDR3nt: TGTGCCAGTAGTATAGGCGGATGGGCGGGTGATACCGGGGAGCTGTTTTTT; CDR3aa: CASSIGGWAGDTGELFF
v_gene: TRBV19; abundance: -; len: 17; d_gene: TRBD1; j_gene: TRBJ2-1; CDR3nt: TGTGCCAGTAGTACCCGGACAGGGGCGAGCTCCTACAATGAGCAGTTCTTC; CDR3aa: CASSTRTGASSYNEQFF
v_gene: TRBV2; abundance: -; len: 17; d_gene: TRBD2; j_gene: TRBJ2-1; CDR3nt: TGTGCCAGCAGTCCAGGACTAGCGGGGAGCTCCTACAATGAGCAGTTCTTC; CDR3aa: CASSPGLAGSSYNEQFF
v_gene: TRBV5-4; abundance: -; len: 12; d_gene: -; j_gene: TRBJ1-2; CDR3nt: TGTGCCAGCTCTCGGGGGGTACGTGGCTACACCTTC; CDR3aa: CASSRGVRGYTF
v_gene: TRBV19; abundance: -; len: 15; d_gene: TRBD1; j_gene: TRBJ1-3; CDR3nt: TGTGCCACCACGGGACAGCCTACCGGAGGGAACACCATATATTTT; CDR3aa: CATTGQPTGGNTIYF
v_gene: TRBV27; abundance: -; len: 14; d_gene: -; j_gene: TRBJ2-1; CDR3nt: TGTGCCAGCAGTCCCGATCCGCCCAGGGATGAGCAGTTCTTC; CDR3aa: CASSPDPPRDEQFF
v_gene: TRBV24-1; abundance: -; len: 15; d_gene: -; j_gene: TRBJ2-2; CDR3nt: TGTGCCACCAGTGACCCCGGGGGGAACACCGGGGAGCTGTTTTTT; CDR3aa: CATSDPGGNTGELFF
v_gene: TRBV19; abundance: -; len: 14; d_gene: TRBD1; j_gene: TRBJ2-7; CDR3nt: TGTGCCAGTAGCACGGACAGGGGTTCCTACGAGCAGTACTTC; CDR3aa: CASSTDRGSYEQYF
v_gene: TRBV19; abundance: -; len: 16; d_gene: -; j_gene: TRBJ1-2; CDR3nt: TGTGCCAGTAGTATAGCCCCGGGGGGGGGAGCCTATGGCTACACCTTC; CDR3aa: CASSIAPGGGAYGYTF
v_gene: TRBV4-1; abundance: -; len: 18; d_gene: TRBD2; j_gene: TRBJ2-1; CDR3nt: TGCGCCAGCAGCCAAGATCCCAATAGCGGGGGACTATACAATGAGCAGTTCTTC; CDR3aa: CASSQDPNSGGLYNEQFF
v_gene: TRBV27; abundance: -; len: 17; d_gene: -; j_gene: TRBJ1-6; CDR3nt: TGTGCCAGCAGTCTAGGGGCTCCGAGCTCCTATAATTCACCCCTCCACTTT; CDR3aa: CASSLGAPSSYNSPLHF
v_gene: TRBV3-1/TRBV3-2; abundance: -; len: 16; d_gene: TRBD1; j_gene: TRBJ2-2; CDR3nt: TGTGCCAGCAGCCAAGAGGACAGGGGGCTGACCGGGGAGCTGTTTTTT; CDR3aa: CASSQEDRGLTGELFF
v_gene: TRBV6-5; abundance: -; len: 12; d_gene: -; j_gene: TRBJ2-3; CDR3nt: TGTGCCAGCACCCACTTCACAGATACGCAGTATTTT; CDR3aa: CASTHFTDTQYF
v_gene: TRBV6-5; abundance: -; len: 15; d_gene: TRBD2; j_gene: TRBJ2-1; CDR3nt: TGTGCCAACCTATCAGCGGGAGGGTCATGGGATGAGCAGTTCTTC; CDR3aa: CANLSAGGSWDEQFF
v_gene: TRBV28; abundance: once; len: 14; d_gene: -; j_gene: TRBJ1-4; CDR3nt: TGTGCCAGCACCCCAGGCCGTTCAAATGAAAAACTGTTTTTT; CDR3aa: CASTPGRSNEKLFF
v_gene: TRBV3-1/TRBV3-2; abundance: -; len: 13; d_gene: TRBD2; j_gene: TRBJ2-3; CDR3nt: TGTGCCAGCAGCCAATGGGGGGGGGATACGCAGTATTTT; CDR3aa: CASSQWGGDTQYF
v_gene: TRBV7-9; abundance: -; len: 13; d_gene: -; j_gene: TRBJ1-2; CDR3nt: TGTGCCAGCAGCCGGACAGAAGTCTATGGCTACACCTTC; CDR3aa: CASSRTEVYGYTF
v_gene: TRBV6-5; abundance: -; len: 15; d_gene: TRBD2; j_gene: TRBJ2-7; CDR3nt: TGTGCCAGCAGTTACGTCAGCGGGAGAATTTCCGAGCAGTACTTC; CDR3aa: CASSYVSGRISEQYF
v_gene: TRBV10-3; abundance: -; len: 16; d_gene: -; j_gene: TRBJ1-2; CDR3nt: TGTGCCATCAGTGAAGAGATAGGTAGGGGGTCCTATGGCTACACCTTC; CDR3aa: CAISEEIGRGSYGYTF
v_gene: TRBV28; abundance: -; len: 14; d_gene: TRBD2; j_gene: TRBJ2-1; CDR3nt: TGTGCCAGTTCCGGGGGGGATAAGCGGGCTGAGCAGTTCTTC; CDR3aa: CASSGGDKRAEQFF
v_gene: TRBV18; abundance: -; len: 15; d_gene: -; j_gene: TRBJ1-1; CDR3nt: TGTGCCAGCTCACCACCGGCAGGGTCGTACACTGAAGCTTTCTTT; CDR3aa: CASSPPAGSYTEAFF
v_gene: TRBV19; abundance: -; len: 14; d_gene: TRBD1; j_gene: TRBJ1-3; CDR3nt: TGTGCCAGTAGCCAGACAGGGTTGGGAAACACCATATATTTT; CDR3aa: CASSQTGLGNTIYF
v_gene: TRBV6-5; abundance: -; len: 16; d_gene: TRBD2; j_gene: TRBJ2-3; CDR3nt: TGTGCCAGCAGTTACATGGGGACTAGCGGGAGAGATACGCAGTATTTT; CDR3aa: CASSYMGTSGRDTQYF
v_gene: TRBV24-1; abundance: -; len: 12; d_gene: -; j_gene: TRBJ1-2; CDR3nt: TGTGCCACCAGTAGAGACAGCTATGGCTACACCTTC; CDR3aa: CATSRDSYGYTF
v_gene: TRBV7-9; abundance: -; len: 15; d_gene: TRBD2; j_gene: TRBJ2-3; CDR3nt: TGTGCCAGCAGCTCTAGCGGAGCTAGCACAGATACGCAGTATTTT; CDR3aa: CASSSSGASTDTQYF
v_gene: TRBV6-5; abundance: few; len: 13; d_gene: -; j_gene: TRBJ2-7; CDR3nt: TGTGCCAGCAGCAGACAAAGCTCCTACGAGCAGTACTTC; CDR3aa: CASSRQSSYEQYF
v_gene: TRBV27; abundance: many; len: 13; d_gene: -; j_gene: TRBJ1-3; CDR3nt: TGTGCCAGCCGGACTGGTACTGGAAACACCATATATTTT; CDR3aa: CASRTGTGNTIYF
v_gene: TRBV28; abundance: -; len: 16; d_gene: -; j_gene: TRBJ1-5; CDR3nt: TGTGCCAGCAGTTCACGTTTGCAGGGCGGCAATCAGCCCCAGCATTTT; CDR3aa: CASSSRLQGGNQPQHF
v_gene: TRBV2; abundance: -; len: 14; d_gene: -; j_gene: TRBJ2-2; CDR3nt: TGTGCCAGCAGCGGTAGGACTGGCACCGGGGAGCTGTTTTTT; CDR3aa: CASSGRTGTGELFF
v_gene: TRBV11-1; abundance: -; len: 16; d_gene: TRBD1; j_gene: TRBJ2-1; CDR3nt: TGTGCCAGCAGCTTAACTGCCGGGACAGGGAGCAGTGAGCAGTTCTTC; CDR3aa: CASSLTAGTGSSEQFF
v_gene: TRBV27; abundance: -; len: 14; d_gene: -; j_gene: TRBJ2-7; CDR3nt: TGTGCCAGCAGCCTCCGGGACACCTACTACGAGCAGTACTTC; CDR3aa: CASSLRDTYYEQYF
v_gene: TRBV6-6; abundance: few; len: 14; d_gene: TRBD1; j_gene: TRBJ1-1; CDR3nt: TGTGCCAGCAGTTGGACAGGACAGAACACTGAAGCTTTCTTT; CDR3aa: CASSWTGQNTEAFF
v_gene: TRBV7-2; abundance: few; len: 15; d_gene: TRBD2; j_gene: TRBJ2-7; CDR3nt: TGTGCCAGCAGCAAACAAACTCTAGCGGGACAGGAGCAGTACTTC; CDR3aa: CASSKQTLAGQEQYF
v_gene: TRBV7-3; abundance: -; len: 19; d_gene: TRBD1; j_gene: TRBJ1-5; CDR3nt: TGTGCCAGCAGCTTAACGGAGGGACAGGGGGTCAAAAGCAATCAGCCCCAGCATTTT; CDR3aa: CASSLTEGQGVKSNQPQHF
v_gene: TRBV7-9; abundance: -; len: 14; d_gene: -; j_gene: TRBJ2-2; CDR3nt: TGTGCCAGCAGTCAAGAGACGAACACCGGGGAGCTGTTTTTT; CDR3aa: CASSQETNTGELFF